This T cell receptor (beta chain) comes out of a study of blood T cell repertoires in COVID-19. Germline V gene data show CDR1 as MNHNY and CDR2 as SVGAGI (reference sequence). The V gene end was trimmed by 2 bases and the J gene end by 9 bases; junction bases not matched to a gene: 4. The CDR3 has 14 amino acids. Original analysis: Nucleated cell number was recorded as an estimate derived from reference gene primer amplification. Produced via immunoSEQ multiplex PCR; TCRdb's table is partial and in-frame only. The D gene and trimming were derived from the DNA, and the V and J assignments and clone size from that table. Of roughly 67,000 clones listed, around 87% are singletons.

The J gene is TRBJ2-1, the V gene TRBV6-6; TRBD2 matches at 10 bases. Sequenced input: peripheral blood. The receptor comes from an older woman with acute or convalescent COVID-19. For the CDR3, the DNA is TGTGCCAGCAGTTACGGAACTAGCGGGATTGAGCAGTTCTTC. Translation gives CASSYGTSGIEQFF.